The TCR beta chain under discussion was sequenced for a study of T cells after yellow fever vaccination. General study results and limits: Overall, a small share of clonotypes was seen in both CD4 and CD8 compartments. Clones from primary vaccination mostly reappeared after the booster (96% CD4, around 90% CD8). Abundant clonotypes from the bulk population could have been carried over as contaminants into FACS-sorted repertoires.

Remarks on this clonotype: Its antigen is unidentified.

The length of the CDR3 is 12 residues. V lost 8 bases to trimming and J lost 5 bases, with 12 bases between them. The germline gives CDR1 MNHEY, CDR2 SVGEGT. Researchers made TCR cDNA using 5'RACE template switching, and this step added a universal primer site and UMIs. In TCRdb, the 5' RACE reads were re-called with MiXCR into one record per CDR3 protein. The data contain 500,000 to 650,000 distinct CDR3 sequences, around a sixth of them seen just once; the ten biggest clones take up 17%. The J gene is TRBJ2-5, the V gene TRBV6-2 or TRBV6-3; the D is unclear. This receptor was obtained from a man between 18 and 29 years old who received the YFV17D yellow fever vaccine. The starting material was PBMCs, obtained 4 to 5 days after the first yellow fever vaccination. The CDR3 DNA follows: TGTGCCAGCGCTCTCTCTACGGAGACCCAGTACTTC. Protein product: CASALSTETQYF.